This T cell receptor beta chain was recorded in a study of cytomegalovirus exposure and HLA in healthy donors. About the research overall: Samples from HLA-typed donors yielded about 85 million unique TCRs in an early data release.

As to this clone: The antigen is undetermined.

Broader study findings: Clonal expansion was found to be greater in HLA-associated TCR beta chains than in equally common others in a later analysis. Trimming of TCR beta V- and J-genes showed a link, identified in a later analysis, to a missense DCLRE1C variant.

The PCR used 60 Vbeta and 13 Jbeta primers. Profiled with immunoSEQ multiplex PCR; TCRdb holds only in-frame clones, not every one. The sample has more than 85,000 clones, roughly two thirds seen once. Healthy bone marrow donors made up the cohort. The clonotype was recovered from a woman younger than 45 in good health and CMV-seronegative. The material sequenced was PBMCs.

This chain's CDR3 is CASSSDRAFYEQYF. CDR3 sequence (DNA): TGTGCCAGCAGCTCCGACAGGGCTTTTTACGAGCAGTACTTC. The gene calls are TRBV7-9 and TRBJ2-7; 7 nucleotides match TRBD1. J was trimmed by 4 bases and V by 4 bases; bases with no gene match: 7. Germline CDR1 and CDR2: SEHNR and FQNEAQ (reference sequence). The CDR3 is made up of 14 amino acids. The whole variable domain, remainder taken from reference TRBV7-9 and TRBJ2-7, is DTGVSQNPRHKITKRGQNVTFRCDPISEHNRLYWYRQTLGQGPEFLTYFQNEAQLEKSRLLSDRFSAERPKGSFSTLEIQRTEQGDSAMYLCASSSDRAFYEQYFGPGTRLTVT.